The 10 T cell receptor beta chains in this list originate from one sample, sequenced in a study of blood T cell repertoires in COVID-19. Profiling relied on immunoSEQ multiplex PCR, and the TCRdb table lists in-frame clones only, not all of them. The top ten hold 4.5% to 5.5% of the sample, which has approximately 150,000 clones, more than 80% seen once. The source material was peripheral blood. The receptors come from a human donor in a cohort sampled during active COVID-19.

The V call is TRBV15, the J call TRBJ1-2; 8 bases align to TRBD1. The CDR3 runs to 14 residues. Trimming cost V 1 base and J 6 bases; bases outside gene matches: 4. Germline V gene lookup returns CDR1 LNHNV and CDR2 YYDKDF (reference sequence). Here the CDR3 reads CATSRGLQGDGYTF. The CDR3 nucleotides are TGTGCCACCAGCAGAGGATTACAGGGGGATGGCTACACCTTC. Full variable domain (outside the CDR3, taken from reference TRBV15 and TRBJ1-2): DAMVIQNPRYQVTQFGKPVTLSCSQTLNHNVMYWYQQKSSQAPKLLFHYYDKDFNNEADTPDNFQSRRPNTSFCFLDIRSPGLGDTAMYLCATSRGLQGDGYTFGSGTRLTVV.

The chain is built from TRBV28 and TRBJ1-6; 8 bases fit TRBD1. Trimming removed 8 bases from V and 9 bases from J; junction bases left unmatched: 15. The CDR3 runs to 16 residues. CDR1 and CDR2 (germline): MDHEN, SYDVKM. CDR3 nucleotide sequence: TGTGCCAGCCTCCCGTCCCCGCCAGGGGGCATTTCACCCCTCCACTTT. Translating it yields CASLPSPPGGISPLHF. Variable domain in full (rest from reference TRBV28 and TRBJ1-6): DVKVTQSSRYLVKRTGEKVFLECVQDMDHENMFWYRQDPGLGLRLIYFSYDVKMKEKGDIPEGYSVSREKKERFSLILESASTNQTSMYLCASLPSPPGGISPLHFGNGTRLTVT.

The genes are TRBV11-2 and TRBJ1-4; D perhaps matches TRBD1 (5 bases). This CDR3 has 16 residues. The V end was cut by 1 base, the J end by 1 base, with 10 bases between. CDR1 is SGHAT, CDR2 FQNNGV, per germline. The CDR3 sequence: CASSLVAGLTNEKLFF. The CDR3 DNA is TGTGCCAGCAGCTTAGTGGCAGGGCTAACTAATGAAAAACTGTTTTTT. Based on the CDR3 plus reference TRBV11-2 and TRBJ1-4, the full variable domain is EAGVAQSPRYKIIEKRQSVAFWCNPISGHATLYWYQQILGQGPKLLIQFQNNGVVDDSQLPKDRFSAERLKGVDSTLKIQPAKLEDSAVYLCASSLVAGLTNEKLFFGSGTQLSVL.

The chain links TRBV7-9 to TRBJ2-1; TRBD2 matches at 9 bases. Germline V gives CDR1 SEHNR, CDR2 FQNEAQ (reference sequence). Trimming at V came to 2 bases and at J to 5 bases, leaving 10 bases not matched to a gene. This CDR3 has 17 residues. The CDR3 DNA reads TGTGCCAGCAGCTTAAGGCAGTCAGCGGGGGGTGACAATGAGCAGTTCTTC. It encodes CASSLRQSAGGDNEQFF.

The rearrangement links TRBV5-1 to TRBJ1-2; TRBD1 agrees at 7 bases. The germline gives CDR1 SGHRS, CDR2 YFSETQ. V was clipped by 0 bases and J by 1 base; unmatched bases: 6. This CDR3 contains 16 residues. This chain's CDR3 is CASSLVRGPFNYGYTF. DNA for the CDR3: TGCGCCAGCAGCTTGGTTAGGGGGCCTTTTAACTATGGCTACACCTTC.

The gene calls are TRBV7-2 and TRBJ2-1; D possibly corresponds to TRBD1 (5 bases). There are 13 residues in the CDR3. V lost 6 bases and J 6 bases, leaving 12 bases between the germline ends. CDR1 is SGHTA, CDR2 FQGNSA, per germline. Written as DNA, the CDR3 is TGTGCCAGCAGAAAAGGCAGGGCCAATGAGCAGTTCTTC. This codes for CASRKGRANEQFF.

The chain links TRBV28 to TRBJ2-1; TRBD2 aligns across 8 bases. V was pared by 1 base and J by 4 bases, with 6 bases of the junction left unmatched. Germline V gene lookup returns CDR1 MDHEN and CDR2 SYDVKM. The CDR3 is 16 residues long. The CDR3 here is CASSLSSGSPYNEQFF. The CDR3 region has the DNA TGTGCCAGCAGTTTATCCAGCGGGAGTCCTTACAATGAGCAGTTCTTC.

The genes are TRBV27 and TRBJ2-7, with no clear D. Germline-derived CDR1 and CDR2 are MNHEY and SMNVEV (reference sequence). Between the trimmed V and J ends, which lost 6 bases and 6 bases, there was a span of 18 bases. The CDR3 totals 14 residues. The CDR3, as DNA: TGTGCCAGCAGACCTTCCGCACACCCGTCCGAGCAGTACTTC. Protein: CASRPSAHPSEQYF.

This clone was detected a few times. The chain carries TRBV5-6 and TRBJ2-3, with 7 positions matching TRBD2. The ends lost 2 bases at V and 4 bases at J; junction bases unmatched: 7. CDR3 size: 15 residues. Per the germline V gene, CDR1 is SGHDT and CDR2 is YYEEEE. The CDR3 loop is CASSFSAGDSDTQYF. Written as DNA, the CDR3 is TGTGCCAGCAGCTTCTCTGCGGGAGACTCAGATACGCAGTATTTT.

This sequence joins TRBV7-9 and TRBJ2-2, with 8 bases matching TRBD2. J gave up 1 base and V 1 base, and 5 bases lay outside the gene matches. The germline V gene encodes CDR1 SEHNR and CDR2 FQNEAQ (reference sequence). This CDR3 spans 17 amino acids. The CDR3 region is CASSLGSSGGNTGELFF. For the CDR3, the DNA is TGTGCCAGCAGCTTAGGCTCCAGCGGGGGGAACACCGGGGAGCTGTTTTTT.